This passage covers 20 T cell receptor beta chains from one sample sequenced in a study of vaccination and CD4 T cells after COVID-19 (dated by TCRdb to between 2021 and 2022). Library prep was done by PCR. Sequencing used an Illumina iSeq 100. DNA from cultured CD4+ T cells was subjected to TCR sequencing with the Oncomine TCR Beta short-read assay at the Johns Hopkins FTIC core. TCRdb reran the public reads through fastp at Q25 and MiXCR, keeping productive beta chains. Rows merge per CDR3 protein into single entries with the most common DNA and genes. The sample has some 12,000 distinct CDR3 sequences on record, around 50% of them singletons. The ten most abundant clones make up 10% to 15% of the sample. Explained via the paper, the treatment or condition label denotes: roughly 10-day PBMC culture with coronavirus spike peptide pools or control peptides (ViraFEST assay). These receptors have no known antigen.

The source material was CD4+ T cells from blood, cultured in vitro. Source of these receptors: a human donor who had recovered from COVID-19.

V and J are TRBV6-1 and TRBJ2-4, with 11 bases identical to TRBD2. V dropped 8 bases and J dropped 1; count of bases not matched to a gene: 13. This CDR3 is built from 18 residues. Germline V gene sequence: CDR1 MNHNS, CDR2 SASEGT. CDR3 loop: CASLASGRMGVAKNIQYF. Here the CDR3 DNA reads TGTGCCAGCTTGGCTAGCGGGAGGATGGGGGTGGCCAAAAACATTCAGTACTTC.

The chain combines TRBV20-1 with TRBJ1-3, with 7 bases that match TRBD1. Trimming cost V 1 base and J 6 bases; bases outside gene matches: 6. The germline gives CDR1 DFQATT, CDR2 SNEGSKA (reference sequence). The CDR3 covers 14 residues. The CDR3 loop is CSARGGGGINTIYF. Written as DNA, the CDR3 is TGCAGTGCTAGAGGAGGAGGGGGCATAAACACCATATATTTT.

The rearrangement joins TRBV5-4 to TRBJ2-2; the D call may be TRBD1 or TRBD2 (5 bases each). This CDR3 region has 15 residues. The germline V gene has CDR1 SGHNT and CDR2 YYREEE (reference sequence). Trimming took 1 base from V and 6 from J, leaving 13 bases between them. CDR3 protein: CASSLSAGTPGELFF. The DNA of the CDR3 is TGTGCCAGCAGCTTGTCGGCAGGGACCCCCGGGGAGCTGTTTTTT.

V gene TRBV28 combines with J gene TRBJ2-4, with D possibly TRBD1 on 7 matching bases. V was cut by 3 bases and J by 7 bases, with 13 bases left in between. Per the germline V gene, CDR1 is MDHEN and CDR2 is SYDVKM. The CDR3 loop spans 14 amino acids. CDR3 sequence (DNA): TGTGCCAGCAGTTTGACCTCAGGGGGGAACATTCAGTACTTC. Translating it yields CASSLTSGGNIQYF.

The genes are TRBV12-3 or TRBV12-4 and TRBJ1-5, with D unresolved. Trimming pared 3 bases from V and 4 bases from J, leaving 4 bases between. This CDR3 has 12 residues. The DNA for the CDR3 is TGTGCCAGCAGTTTTTCAAATCAGCCCCAGCATTTT. Protein: CASSFSNQPQHF.

This clonotype is a singleton in its sample. The chain combines TRBV10-3 with TRBJ2-7; possibly TRBD2 for D (5 bases). CDR3 length: 15 residues. With 0 bases removed from V and 2 bases from J, the gap between germline ends came to 11 bases. Germline assignment: CDR1 ENHRY and CDR2 SYGVKD. Here the CDR3 reads CAISESGGLTYEQYF. DNA of the CDR3: TGTGCCATCAGTGAGTCAGGCGGACTCACCTACGAGCAGTACTTC.

The chain joins TRBV20-1 to TRBJ2-3; TRBD2 matches 16 bases. V lost 5 bases to trimming and J lost 1 base; unmatched junction nucleotides: 6. Germline CDR1 is DFQATT and CDR2 is SNEGSKA (reference sequence). This CDR3 region has 17 residues. CDR3: CSARGLAGGWGTDTQYF. Written as DNA, the CDR3 is TGCAGTGCTCGGGGACTAGCGGGAGGGTGGGGCACAGATACGCAGTATTTT.

This chain connects TRBV11-2 to TRBJ2-3, with D hard to call. CDR3 length: 12 amino acids. Looked up from germline, CDR1 is SGHAT and CDR2 is FQNNGV. V was pared by 4 bases and J by 5 bases, with 7 bases between. This CDR3 reads CASSSTVDTQYF. In DNA, the CDR3 is TGTGCCAGCAGCTCCACGGTAGATACGCAGTATTTT.

CDR3 in DNA: TGCAGTGCTAGAGGCCATACCAGCGGGAGGGGAAATGAGCAGTTCTTC. Its protein product is CSARGHTSGRGNEQFF. The chain is built from TRBV20-1 and TRBJ2-1; 10 nucleotides match TRBD2. V lost 1 base and J lost 7; bases outside the gene matches: 10. The germline gives CDR1 DFQATT, CDR2 SNEGSKA (reference sequence). The CDR3 runs to 16 residues.

V and J are TRBV20-1 and TRBJ1-1; tentatively, D is TRBD1 (6 bases). The CDR3 extends over 15 amino acids. The V and J ends lost 6 bases and 1 base respectively, with 18 bases between them. CDR1 is DFQATT, CDR2 SNEGSKA, per germline (reference sequence). The CDR3 nucleotides read TGCAGTGCCGCGGTTTGGGGGCCGGCGAACACTGAAGCTTTCTTT. Translating gives CSAAVWGPANTEAFF.

The V call is TRBV7-3, the J call TRBJ1-1; D not resolved. The germline V gene has CDR1 SGHTA and CDR2 FQGTGA. The CDR3 length is 13 residues. The V and J ends lost 3 bases and 1 base respectively, with 6 bases between them. CDR3 DNA sequence: TGTGCCAGCAGCTTTGGCGGGAACACTGAAGCTTTCTTT. Translating gives CASSFGGNTEAFF.

This clonotype was seen only a few times. The chain links TRBV12-3 or TRBV12-4 to TRBJ1-1; TRBD1 aligns across 9 bases. V lost 3 bases, J lost 5 bases, and 4 bases stayed unmatched. The CDR3 is 14 amino acids. CDR3 amino acids: CASSLTGGSTEAFF. Written as DNA, the CDR3 is TGTGCCAGCAGTTTGACAGGGGGGAGTACTGAAGCTTTCTTT.

The rearrangement joins TRBV10-3 to TRBJ2-7, with a weak D call TRBD1 (5 bases). The germline V gene has CDR1 ENHRY and CDR2 SYGVKD. V lost 1 base to trimming and J lost 1 base, with 14 bases between them. The CDR3 has 16 residues. CDR3 coding DNA: TGTGCCATCAGTGAGTTACAAAGACAGAATTCCTACGAGCAGTACTTC. Translating gives CAISELQRQNSYEQYF.

The rearrangement joins TRBV7-8 to TRBJ2-7; D assignment may be TRBD1 or TRBD2 (5 bases each). Germline values: CDR1 SGHVS, CDR2 FQNEAQ. The V end was cut by 4 bases, the J end by 1 base, with 8 bases between. The CDR3 totals 13 residues. CDR3 sequence reads: CASSYGGSYEQYF. The CDR3 DNA follows: TGTGCCAGCAGCTATGGGGGTTCCTACGAGCAGTACTTC.

The chain joins TRBV6-4 to TRBJ1-2; D uncertain. CDR1 is MRHNA and CDR2 is SNTAGT in the germline V gene. The CDR3 length is 14 residues. The V end lost 3 bases, the J end lost 4 bases, and 12 bases lay between the germline ends. The CDR3 here is CASSEGYPSYGYTF. CDR3 bases: TGTGCCAGCAGTGAAGGTTACCCGAGCTATGGCTACACCTTC.

The chain has TRBV24-1 and TRBJ1-1, with 7 nucleotides matching TRBD1. This CDR3 has 14 amino acids. Germline CDR1 reads KGHDR; CDR2 reads SFDVKD. With V trimmed by 4 bases and J by 6 bases, 7 bases remained unmatched. Written as DNA, the CDR3 is TGTGCCACCAGTGAAGACAGGGATGGGGCTGAAGCTTTCTTT. Translated, it gives CATSEDRDGAEAFF.

This clonotype has only a few counts. The chain employs TRBV20-1 and TRBJ1-1; the D gene is possibly TRBD1 (6 bases). The ends were cut back, 3 bases at V and 0 bases at J, with 11 bases in the middle. The CDR3 has 14 amino acids. Germline assignment: CDR1 DFQATT and CDR2 SNEGSKA (reference sequence). CDR3 in amino acids: CSASWGQMNTEAFF. The CDR3 region has the DNA TGCAGTGCTAGCTGGGGGCAAATGAACACTGAAGCTTTCTTT.

The chain employs TRBV11-3 and TRBJ2-7; TRBD1 might be the D (5 bases). Germline V gives CDR1 SGHNT, CDR2 YENEEA. This CDR3 is built from 13 residues. V lost 1 base, J lost 3 bases, and 7 bases lay in between. The CDR3 DNA reads TGTGCCAGCAGCTTAGGGGGCGACTACGAGCAGTACTTC. It yields the protein CASSLGGDYEQYF.

CDR3 region: CATSRQTSGEGNEQFF. CDR3 nucleotide sequence: TGTGCCACCAGCAGGCAGACTAGCGGGGAGGGCAATGAGCAGTTCTTC. This chain connects TRBV15 to TRBJ2-1, with 11 bases lining up with TRBD2. V was clipped by 3 bases and J by 6 bases; unmatched bases: 7. The CDR3 extends over 16 amino acids. CDR1 is LNHNV, CDR2 YYDKDF, per germline (reference sequence). The entire variable domain, with the rest obtained from reference TRBV15 and TRBJ2-1, is as follows: DAMVIQNPRYQVTQFGKPVTLSCSQTLNHNVMYWYQQKSSQAPKLLFHYYDKDFNNEADTPDNFQSRRPNTSFCFLDIRSPGLGDTAMYLCATSRQTSGEGNEQFFGPGTRLTVL.

The J gene is TRBJ2-5, the V gene TRBV20-1; TRBD1 or TRBD2 may be the D gene (7 bases each). Looked up from germline, CDR1 is DFQATT and CDR2 is SNEGSKA (reference sequence). V lost 6 bases, J lost 5 bases, and 19 bases lay in between. CDR3 length equals 14 residues. The CDR3 reads CSADPGGGRETQYF. The DNA of the CDR3 is TGCAGTGCCGACCCAGGGGGGGGGAGGGAGACCCAGTACTTC.